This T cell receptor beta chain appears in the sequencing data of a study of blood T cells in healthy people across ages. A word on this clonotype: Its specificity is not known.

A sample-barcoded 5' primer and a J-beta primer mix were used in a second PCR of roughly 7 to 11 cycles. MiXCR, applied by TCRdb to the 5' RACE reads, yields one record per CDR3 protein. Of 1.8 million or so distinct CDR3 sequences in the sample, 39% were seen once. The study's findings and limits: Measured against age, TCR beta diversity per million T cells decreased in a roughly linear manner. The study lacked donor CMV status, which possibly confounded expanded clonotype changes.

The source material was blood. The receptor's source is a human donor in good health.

The CDR3 nucleotides read TGCAGCTACACCTCGGGGTTAGGCAGAGAGACCCAGTACTTC. It specifies CSYTSGLGRETQYF. This chain links TRBV29-1 with TRBJ2-5; a weak D match, TRBD2 (5 bases). This CDR3 is 14 amino acids long. Germline CDR1 and CDR2: SQVTM and ANQGSEA. V lost 8 bases and J lost 4, with 20 bases in between.